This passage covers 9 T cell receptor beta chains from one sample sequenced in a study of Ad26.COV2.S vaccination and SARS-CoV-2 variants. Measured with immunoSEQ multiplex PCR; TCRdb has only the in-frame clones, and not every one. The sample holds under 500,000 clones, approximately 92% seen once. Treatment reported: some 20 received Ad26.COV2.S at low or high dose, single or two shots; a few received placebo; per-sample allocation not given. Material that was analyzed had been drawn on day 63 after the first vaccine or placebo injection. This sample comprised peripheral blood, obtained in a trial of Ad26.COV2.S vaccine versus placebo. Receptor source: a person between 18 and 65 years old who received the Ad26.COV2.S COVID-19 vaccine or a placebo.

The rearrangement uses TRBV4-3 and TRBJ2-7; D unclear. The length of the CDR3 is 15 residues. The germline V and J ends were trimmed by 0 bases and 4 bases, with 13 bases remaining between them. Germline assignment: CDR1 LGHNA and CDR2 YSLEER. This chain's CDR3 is CASSQELQLRYEQYF. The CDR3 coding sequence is TGCGCCAGCAGCCAAGAACTCCAGCTCCGATACGAGCAGTACTTC.

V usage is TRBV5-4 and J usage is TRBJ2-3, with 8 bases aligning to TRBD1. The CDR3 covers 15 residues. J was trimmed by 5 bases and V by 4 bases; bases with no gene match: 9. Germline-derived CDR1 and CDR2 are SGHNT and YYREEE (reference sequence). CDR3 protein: CASSPPSRGQDTQYF. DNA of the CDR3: TGTGCCAGCAGCCCCCCCAGCAGGGGGCAAGATACGCAGTATTTT.

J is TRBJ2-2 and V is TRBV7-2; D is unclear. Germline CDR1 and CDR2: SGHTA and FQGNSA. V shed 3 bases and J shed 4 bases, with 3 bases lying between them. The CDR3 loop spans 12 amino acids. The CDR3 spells CASSFFTGELFF. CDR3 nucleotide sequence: TGTGCCAGCAGCTTTTTCACCGGGGAGCTGTTTTTT.

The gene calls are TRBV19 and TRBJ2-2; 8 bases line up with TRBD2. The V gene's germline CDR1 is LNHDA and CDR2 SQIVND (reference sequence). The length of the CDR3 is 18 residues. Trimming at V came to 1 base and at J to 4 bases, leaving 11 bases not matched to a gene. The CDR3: CASSIAQLAVRGTGELFF. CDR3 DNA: TGTGCCAGTAGTATAGCCCAACTAGCGGTAAGGGGCACCGGGGAGCTGTTTTTT.

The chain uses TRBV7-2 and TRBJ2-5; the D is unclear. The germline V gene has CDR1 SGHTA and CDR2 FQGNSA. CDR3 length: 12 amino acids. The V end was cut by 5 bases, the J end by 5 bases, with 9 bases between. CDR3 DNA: TGTGCCAGCAGCAGATCTCGGGAGACCCAGTACTTC. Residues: CASSRSRETQYF.

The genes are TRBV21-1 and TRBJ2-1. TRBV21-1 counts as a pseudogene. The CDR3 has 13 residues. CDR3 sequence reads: CASSKVRQEEQFF. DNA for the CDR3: TGTGCCAGCAGCAAAGTGAGGCAGGAAGAGCAGTTCTTC.

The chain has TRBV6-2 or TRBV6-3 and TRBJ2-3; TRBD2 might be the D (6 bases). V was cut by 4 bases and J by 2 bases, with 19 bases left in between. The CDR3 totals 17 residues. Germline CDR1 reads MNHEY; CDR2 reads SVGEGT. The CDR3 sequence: CASSSSFAGLYTDTQYF. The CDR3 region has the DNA TGTGCCAGCAGTTCATCCTTCGCGGGGCTATACACAGATACGCAGTATTTT.

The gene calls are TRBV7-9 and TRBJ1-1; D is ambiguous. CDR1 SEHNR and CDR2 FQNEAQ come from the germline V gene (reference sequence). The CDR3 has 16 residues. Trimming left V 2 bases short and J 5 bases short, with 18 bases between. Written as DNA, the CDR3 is TGTGCCAGCAGCTTAATTAGCATGTCGTCCGGGACTGAAGCTTTCTTT. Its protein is CASSLISMSSGTEAFF. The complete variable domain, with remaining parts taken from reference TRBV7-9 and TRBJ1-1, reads DTGVSQNPRHKITKRGQNVTFRCDPISEHNRLYWYRQTLGQGPEFLTYFQNEAQLEKSRLLSDRFSAERPKGSFSTLEIQRTEQGDSAMYLCASSLISMSSGTEAFFGQGTRLTVV.

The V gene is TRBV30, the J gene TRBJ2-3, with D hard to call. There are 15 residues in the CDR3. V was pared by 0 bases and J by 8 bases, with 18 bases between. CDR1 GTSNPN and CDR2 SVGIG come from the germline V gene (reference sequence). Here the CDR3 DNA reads TGTGCCTGGAGTGTAAGTTTGCCTTCCCCAGGTACGCAGTATTTT. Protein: CAWSVSLPSPGTQYF.